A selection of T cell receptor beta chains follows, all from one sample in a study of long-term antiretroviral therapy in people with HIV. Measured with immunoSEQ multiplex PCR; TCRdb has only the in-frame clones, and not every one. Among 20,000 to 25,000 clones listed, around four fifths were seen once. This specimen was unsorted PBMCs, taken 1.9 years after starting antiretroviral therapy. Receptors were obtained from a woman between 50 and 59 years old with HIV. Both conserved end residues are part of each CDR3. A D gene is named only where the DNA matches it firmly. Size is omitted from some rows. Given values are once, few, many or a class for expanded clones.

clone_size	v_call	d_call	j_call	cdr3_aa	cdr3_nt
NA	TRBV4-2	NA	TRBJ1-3	CASSQDLVGPGNTIYF	TGTGCCAGCAGCCAAGATCTGGTGGGGCCTGGAAACACCATATATTTT
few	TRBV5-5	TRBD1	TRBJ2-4	CASSSLTGVMYF	TGTGCCAGCAGCTCGTTGACAGGGGTGATGTACTTC
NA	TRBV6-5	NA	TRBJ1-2	CASSYTSRVSGYTF	TGTGCCAGCAGTTATACGAGCAGGGTGAGCGGCTACACCTTC
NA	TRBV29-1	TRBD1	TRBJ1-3	CSVEDGTGSGNTIYF	TGCAGCGTTGAAGATGGGACAGGATCTGGAAACACCATATATTTT
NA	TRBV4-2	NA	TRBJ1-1	CASSQVDPATEAFF	TGTGCCAGCAGCCAAGTCGATCCGGCCACTGAAGCTTTCTTT
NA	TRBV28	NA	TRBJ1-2	CASKAYSAGNYGYTF	TGTGCCAGCAAGGCCTACAGCGCGGGGAACTATGGCTACACCTTC
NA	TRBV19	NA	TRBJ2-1	CASSPGSSYNEQFF	TGTGCCAGTAGCCCTGGAAGCTCCTACAATGAGCAGTTCTTC
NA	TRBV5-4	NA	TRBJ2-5	CASSPSRTIQETQYF	TGTGCCAGCAGCCCTTCTAGGACCATACAAGAGACCCAGTACTTC
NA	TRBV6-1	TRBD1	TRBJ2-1	CASSPGTALVHEQFF	TGTGCCAGCAGTCCCGGGACAGCGTTGGTCCATGAGCAGTTCTTC
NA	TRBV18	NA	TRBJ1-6	CASSTGLQRIESLHF	TGTGCCAGCTCTACCGGCCTCCAGAGGATCGAATCCCTCCACTTT
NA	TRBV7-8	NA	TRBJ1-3	CASSLGSVGNTIYF	TGTGCCAGCAGCTTAGGGTCGGTTGGAAACACCATATATTTT
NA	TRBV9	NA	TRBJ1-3	CASSVAGTRQTGSSGNTIYF	TGTGCCAGCAGCGTAGCAGGTACACGCCAGACAGGTTCTTCTGGAAACACCATATATTTT
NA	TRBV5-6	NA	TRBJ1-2	CASSFGGSGFYGYTF	TGTGCCAGCAGCTTCGGAGGGTCGGGATTCTATGGCTACACCTTC
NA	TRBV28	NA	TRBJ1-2	CASSLPRGYGYTF	TGTGCCAGCAGTCTCCCCAGGGGCTATGGCTACACCTTC
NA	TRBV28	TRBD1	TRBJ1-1	CAGTRGRNTEAFF	TGTGCCGGAACTAGGGGGCGTAACACTGAAGCTTTCTTT
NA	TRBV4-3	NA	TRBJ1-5	CASSQDLTPAGQPQHF	TGCGCCAGCAGCCAAGATTTAACCCCAGCGGGTCAGCCCCAGCATTTT
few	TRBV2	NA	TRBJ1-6	CASSPSSNSPLHF	TGTGCCAGCAGCCCCTCGAGTAATTCACCCCTCCACTTT
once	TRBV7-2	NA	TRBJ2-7	CASTNFQTDSYEQYF	TGTGCCAGCACCAATTTCCAGACCGATTCCTACGAGCAGTACTTC
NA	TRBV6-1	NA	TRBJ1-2	CASSGRGGSGHGPSGYTF	TGTGCCAGCAGTGGTCGGGGGGGGTCAGGCCATGGGCCATCTGGCTACACCTTC
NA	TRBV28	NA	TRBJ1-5	CASSPNIWKRQSTNQPQHF	TGTGCCAGCAGTCCTAATATTTGGAAAAGACAGTCAACCAATCAGCCCCAGCATTTT
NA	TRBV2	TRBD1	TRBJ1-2	CASRLDRDYGYTF	TGTGCCAGCAGATTGGACAGGGACTATGGCTACACCTTC
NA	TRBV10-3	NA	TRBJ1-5	CAISPRPSNQPQHF	TGTGCCATCAGTCCAAGACCCAGCAATCAGCCCCAGCATTTT
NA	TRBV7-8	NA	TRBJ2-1	CASTERGHYNEQFF	TGTGCCAGCACCGAAAGGGGACATTACAATGAGCAGTTCTTC
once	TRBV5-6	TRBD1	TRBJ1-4	CASSSYVGTGYEKLFF	TGTGCCAGCAGCTCGTATGTAGGGACAGGGTATGAAAAACTGTTTTTT
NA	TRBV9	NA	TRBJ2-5	CASSVAQSPHQETQYF	TGTGCCAGCAGCGTAGCACAATCCCCCCATCAAGAGACCCAGTACTTC
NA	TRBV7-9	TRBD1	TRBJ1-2	CASSLDEQGAFYGYTF	TGTGCCAGCAGCTTAGACGAACAGGGGGCTTTCTATGGCTACACCTTC
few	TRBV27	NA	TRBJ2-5	CASSSPPETQYF	TGTGCCAGCAGTTCCCCTCCAGAGACCCAGTACTTC
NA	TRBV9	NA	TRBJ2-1	CASSVAGISYNEQFF	TGTGCCAGCAGCGTAGCCGGGATAAGCTACAATGAGCAGTTCTTC
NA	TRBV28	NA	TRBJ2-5	CASMAGSETQYF	TGTGCCAGCATGGCCGGGAGCGAGACCCAGTACTTC
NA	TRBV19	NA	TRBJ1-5	CAIQGPNQPQHF	TGTGCCATTCAGGGTCCCAATCAGCCCCAGCATTTT
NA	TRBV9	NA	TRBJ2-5	CASSVGIKTETQYF	TGTGCCAGCAGCGTAGGGATCAAGACTGAGACCCAGTACTTC
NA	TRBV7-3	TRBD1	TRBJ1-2	CASSSGQGDYGYTF	TGTGCCAGCAGCTCCGGACAGGGAGACTATGGCTACACCTTC
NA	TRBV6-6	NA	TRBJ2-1	CASSYSTGYDEQFF	TGTGCCAGCAGTTACTCGACCGGGTACGATGAGCAGTTCTTC
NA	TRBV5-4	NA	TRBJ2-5	CASSSLGLVSETQYF	TGTGCCAGCAGCTCGCTGGGTCTAGTTAGCGAGACCCAGTACTTC
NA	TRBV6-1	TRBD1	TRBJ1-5	CSSLTGAGQPQHF	TGTTCCAGTCTGACAGGGGCCGGGCAGCCCCAGCATTTT
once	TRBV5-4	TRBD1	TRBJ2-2	CASSHGQGRAGELFF	TGTGCCAGCAGTCACGGACAGGGAAGGGCCGGGGAGCTGTTTTTT
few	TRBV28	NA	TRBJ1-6	CASSGDWSSYNSPLHF	TGTGCCAGCAGTGGAGACTGGAGCTCCTATAATTCACCCCTCCACTTT
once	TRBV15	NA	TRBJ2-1	CATSRERLEQFF	TGTGCCACCAGCAGAGAGAGACTGGAGCAGTTCTTC
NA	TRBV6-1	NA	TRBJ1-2	CASSEALVVYGYTF	TGTGCCAGCAGTGAAGCGCTGGTCGTCTATGGCTACACCTTC
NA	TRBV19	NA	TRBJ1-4	CASRGGRGREKLFF	TGTGCCAGTAGGGGAGGCCGCGGGCGAGAAAAACTGTTTTTT
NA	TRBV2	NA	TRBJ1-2	CASSAGLHYGYTF	TGTGCCAGCAGCGCGGGACTGCACTATGGCTACACCTTC
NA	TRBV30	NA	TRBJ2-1	CAWRTGQSYNEQFF	TGTGCCTGGAGGACAGGACAATCCTACAATGAGCAGTTCTTC
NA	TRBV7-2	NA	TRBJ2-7	CASSLLVFGGFENEQYF	TGTGCCAGCAGCTTATTAGTCTTTGGGGGGTTTGAGAACGAGCAGTACTTC
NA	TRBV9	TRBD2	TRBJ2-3	CASSPRPGQPGGDTQYF	TGTGCCAGCAGCCCGCGACCCGGACAACCGGGGGGAGATACGCAGTATTTT
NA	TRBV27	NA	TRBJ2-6	CASSLYRSSGANVLTF	TGTGCCAGCAGTTTATACCGGTCCTCTGGGGCCAACGTCCTGACTTTC
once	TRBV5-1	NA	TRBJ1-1	CASSLAVNAHTEAFF	TGCGCCAGCAGCTTGGCCGTAAACGCGCACACTGAAGCTTTCTTT
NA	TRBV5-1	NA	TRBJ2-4	CASSILQLEGGNIQYF	TGCGCCAGCAGCATTTTACAGCTGGAGGGGGGAAACATTCAGTACTTC
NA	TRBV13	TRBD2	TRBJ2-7	CASSSSGLAYEQYF	TGTGCCAGCAGCTCCTCGGGACTAGCATACGAGCAGTACTTC
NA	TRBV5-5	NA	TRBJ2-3	CASARARTEPTSTDTQYF	TGTGCCAGTGCGAGGGCGCGGACAGAGCCGACTAGCACAGATACGCAGTATTTT
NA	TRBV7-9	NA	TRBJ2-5	CASSLVYGVRETQYF	TGTGCCAGCAGCTTAGTTTATGGGGTGAGAGAGACCCAGTACTTC
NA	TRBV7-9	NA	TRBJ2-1	CASSLGSSYNEQFF	TGTGCCAGCAGCTTAGGGAGCTCCTACAATGAGCAGTTCTTC
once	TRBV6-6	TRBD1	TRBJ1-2	CASSYRDRVYGYTF	TGTGCCAGCAGTTATAGGGACAGGGTCTATGGCTACACCTTC
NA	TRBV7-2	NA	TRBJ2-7	CASSSGTSSYEQYF	TGTGCCAGCAGCTCAGGGACCTCCTCCTACGAGCAGTACTTC
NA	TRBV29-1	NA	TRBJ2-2	CSVHSSPLTGELFF	TGCAGCGTTCACAGTTCCCCCCTCACCGGGGAGCTGTTTTTT
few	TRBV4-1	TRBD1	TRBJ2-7	CASSQGPGGGNEQYF	TGCGCCAGCAGCCAAGGACCAGGGGGTGGCAACGAGCAGTACTTC